The rows below give T cell receptor beta chains drawn from one sample of a study of beta chain features in type 1 diabetes. Generated by immunoSEQ multiplex PCR, the TCRdb table keeps only in-frame clones and is missing some. The table records about 220,000 clones, roughly a tenth of them present only once. Sequenced material: central memory CD4+ T cells from blood. These receptors all come from a man aged 18 to 30 in good health. Both conserved end residues are part of each CDR3. D genes are given only for firm matches. The listing skips clone size in some rows; elsewhere it reads once, few, many or a size class.

V	size	J	D	CDR3	DNA
TRBV5-1	few	TRBJ2-7	TRBD1	CASSFRDRGSYEQYF	TGCGCCAGCAGCTTTCGGGACAGGGGTTCGTACGAGCAGTACTTC
TRBV5-5	few	TRBJ1-5	.	CASSLGGEGNQPQHF	TGTGCCAGCAGCTTGGGAGGCGAGGGCAATCAGCCCCAGCATTTT
TRBV30	few	TRBJ2-7	.	CAWRVGGVAHEQYF	TGTGCCTGGAGGGTTGGGGGAGTCGCCCACGAGCAGTACTTC
TRBV9	many	TRBJ1-2	.	CASSVAGYGYTF	TGTGCCAGCAGCGTAGCGGGGTATGGCTACACCTTC
TRBV5-6	.	TRBJ2-3	TRBD2	CASSFGGGTWTDTQYF	TGTGCCAGCAGCTTCGGCGGGGGGACGTGGACAGATACGCAGTATTTT
TRBV25-1	few	TRBJ1-5	.	CASSLAGGSNQPQHF	TGTGCCAGCAGTCTGGCGGGTGGGAGCAATCAGCCCCAGCATTTT
TRBV19	few	TRBJ2-7	.	CASRPSGGWGSYEQYF	TGTGCCAGTAGACCCTCAGGCGGATGGGGCTCCTACGAGCAGTACTTC
TRBV25-1	few	TRBJ2-7	TRBD2	CASSEWGGLEQYF	TGTGCCAGCAGTGAGTGGGGGGGTCTCGAGCAGTACTTC
TRBV11-1	few	TRBJ2-7	.	CASSRNRGGIYEQYF	TGTGCCAGCAGCCGTAACAGGGGAGGAATATACGAGCAGTACTTC
TRBV27	many	TRBJ2-3	.	CASRRAVSTDTQYF	TGTGCCAGCAGGAGAGCGGTTAGCACAGATACGCAGTATTTT
TRBV29-1	.	TRBJ2-1	TRBD2	CSAFGTSGSNEQFF	TGCAGCGCCTTTGGGACTAGCGGGAGCAATGAGCAGTTCTTC
TRBV7-2	few	TRBJ2-2	.	CASSPRDINTGELFF	TGTGCCAGCAGCCCACGGGACATAAACACCGGGGAGCTGTTTTTT
TRBV9	few	TRBJ1-1	.	CASSVSAGDSSVAFF	TGTGCCAGCAGCGTTTCTGCAGGGGATTCTTCGGTAGCTTTCTTT
TRBV5-1	few	TRBJ2-4	.	CASSLEGLFGLNIQYF	TGCGCCAGCAGCTTGGAAGGGCTTTTCGGGCTGAACATTCAGTACTTC
TRBV29-1	.	TRBJ2-3	.	CSVDPRGDTQYF	TGCAGCGTCGACCCGAGGGGGGATACGCAGTATTTT
TRBV7-9	.	TRBJ2-7	.	CASSLRGANEQYF	TGTGCCAGCAGCTTACGAGGGGCCAACGAGCAGTACTTC
TRBV5-1	few	TRBJ1-4	.	CASSREPGEKLFF	TGCGCCAGCAGCAGGGAACCAGGGGAAAAACTGTTTTTT
TRBV7-2	.	TRBJ2-1	.	CASSLEGNEQFF	TGTGCCAGCAGCTTAGAAGGGAATGAGCAGTTCTTC
TRBV4-2	few	TRBJ1-1	.	CASSSRESEAFF	TGTGCCAGCAGCTCCAGGGAATCGGAAGCTTTCTTT
TRBV14	few	TRBJ2-7	.	CASSWPGYEQYF	TGTGCCAGCAGCTGGCCGGGTTACGAGCAGTACTTC
TRBV4-2	.	TRBJ1-4	.	CASSQDGRGTNEKLFF	TGTGCCAGCAGCCAAGATGGGAGGGGGACTAATGAAAAACTGTTTTTT
TRBV30	few	TRBJ2-3	.	CAWSVNTWGAGTDTQYF	TGTGCCTGGAGTGTTAATACTTGGGGCGCTGGCACAGATACGCAGTATTTT
TRBV5-1	few	TRBJ2-1	TRBD2	CASSLESSGYNEQFF	TGCGCCAGCAGCTTGGAGTCTAGCGGCTACAATGAGCAGTTCTTC
TRBV28	many	TRBJ2-2	.	CASSPSWGTKNTGELFF	TGTGCCAGCAGCCCTTCATGGGGGACCAAGAACACCGGGGAGCTGTTTTTT
TRBV4-3	.	TRBJ2-3	TRBD2	CASSQGTSGRREDTQYF	TGCGCCAGCAGCCAAGGGACTAGCGGGAGGAGGGAAGATACGCAGTATTTT
TRBV5-1	.	TRBJ1-1	.	CASRPGLEYTEAFF	TGCGCCAGCAGACCGGGGCTTGAGTACACTGAAGCTTTCTTT
TRBV28	.	TRBJ1-2	.	CASKPRQPNYGYTF	TGTGCCAGCAAACCTCGACAGCCAAACTATGGCTACACCTTC
TRBV30	.	TRBJ1-1	.	CAWSGDLSVAFF	TGTGCCTGGAGTGGGGACCTTTCGGTTGCTTTCTTT
TRBV15	.	TRBJ2-5	TRBD2	CATSRTRGGGGQETQYF	TGTGCCACCAGCAGGACCCGCGGGGGGGGTGGTCAAGAGACCCAGTACTTC
TRBV11-3	few	TRBJ2-3	.	CASSLLDTQYF	TGTGCCAGCAGCTTATTGGATACGCAGTATTTT
TRBV29-1	.	TRBJ2-5	TRBD2	CSGTSSETQYF	TGCAGCGGGACTAGCAGTGAGACCCAGTACTTC
TRBV7-3	.	TRBJ2-2	.	CASSRDRTNTGELFF	TGTGCCAGCAGCCGAGACCGGACAAACACCGGGGAGCTGTTTTTT
TRBV10-3	few	TRBJ2-7	TRBD2	CAISDPAGEVGEQYF	TGTGCCATCAGTGATCCAGCGGGAGAGGTCGGGGAGCAGTACTTC
TRBV7-2	few	TRBJ2-3	.	CASSSPHLTEAKCF	TGTGCCAGCAGCTCCCCTCACCTGACGGAAGCCAAGTGTTTT
TRBV7-2	.	TRBJ2-2	.	CASSLAASSTGELFF	TGTGCCAGCAGCTTAGCTGCCAGTAGCACCGGGGAGCTGTTTTTT
TRBV30	.	TRBJ2-5	.	CACPRQGRETQYF	TGTGCCTGTCCCAGGCAAGGGCGGGAGACCCAGTACTTC
TRBV27	few	TRBJ1-6	.	CASSPSWGSGSPLHF	TGTGCCAGCAGTCCGTCCTGGGGGTCTGGTTCACCCCTCCACTTT
TRBV18	.	TRBJ2-7	TRBD2	CASSKAGVYEQYF	TGTGCCAGCTCAAAGGCGGGAGTGTACGAGCAGTACTTC
TRBV4-3	.	TRBJ1-1	TRBD1	CASSRGQGNTEAFF	TGCGCCAGCAGCCGGGGACAGGGGAACACTGAAGCTTTCTTT
TRBV30	.	TRBJ2-5	.	CAWSVRIRETQYF	TGTGCCTGGAGTGTACGAATTAGAGAGACCCAGTACTTC
TRBV28	.	TRBJ1-5	.	CASREDQGHQPQHF	TGTGCCAGCAGGGAAGATCAGGGCCATCAGCCCCAGCATTTT
TRBV7-2	.	TRBJ2-5	.	CASSLIAEGGETQYF	TGTGCCAGCAGCTTAATAGCCGAAGGGGGAGAGACCCAGTACTTC
TRBV28	many	TRBJ2-2	TRBD1	CASSLLDRDSGELFF	TGTGCCAGCAGTTTACTTGACAGGGATAGCGGGGAGCTGTTTTTT
TRBV7-2	.	TRBJ2-7	.	CASSPHGGWNEQYF	TGTGCCAGCAGCCCCCACGGGGGCTGGAACGAGCAGTACTTC
TRBV11-3	.	TRBJ2-7	TRBD1	CASSNRDRPYEQYF	TGTGCCAGCAGCAACCGGGACAGACCCTACGAGCAGTACTTC
TRBV29-1	few	TRBJ2-1	.	CSVEDENVFNNEQFF	TGCAGCGTTGAAGACGAAAACGTATTCAACAATGAGCAGTTCTTC
TRBV29-1	.	TRBJ2-7	TRBD1	CSVRTGNYEQYF	TGCAGCGTCAGGACAGGGAACTACGAGCAGTACTTC
TRBV6-1	many	TRBJ2-4	.	CASSEFAIQYF	TGTGCCAGCAGTGAATTTGCCATTCAGTACTTC
TRBV18	few	TRBJ2-3	TRBD2	CASSPVGLAGATPDTQYF	TGTGCCAGCTCACCAGTTGGACTAGCGGGGGCCACCCCAGATACGCAGTATTTT
TRBV28	few	TRBJ2-2	.	CASLDRGPGELFF	TGTGCCAGCCTCGATCGGGGTCCCGGGGAGCTGTTTTTT
TRBV4-3	few	TRBJ2-1	.	CASSQRFGAETYNEQFF	TGCGCCAGCAGCCAAAGATTCGGGGCGGAAACCTACAATGAGCAGTTCTTC
TRBV7-6	.	TRBJ2-4	TRBD2	CASSLQGPGGIQYF	TGTGCCAGCAGCTTGCAGGGCCCGGGGGGGATTCAGTACTTC
TRBV28	.	TRBJ2-7	.	CASGRDKYLEQYF	TGTGCCAGCGGCCGGGACAAGTACCTGGAGCAGTACTTC
TRBV29-1	few	TRBJ2-7	.	CSVAVEPPYEQYF	TGCAGCGTTGCTGTGGAACCCCCCTACGAGCAGTACTTC
TRBV4-2	.	TRBJ2-1	TRBD1	CASSQLGQSFNNEQFF	TGTGCCAGCAGCCAGCTGGGACAGAGTTTTAACAATGAGCAGTTCTTC
TRBV29-1	.	TRBJ2-7	.	CSVARGDEQYF	TGCAGCGTTGCTCGGGGAGACGAGCAGTACTTC
TRBV5-1	.	TRBJ2-1	.	CASSNRDGNNEQFF	TGTGCCAGCAGCAACCGGGACGGGAACAATGAGCAGTTCTTC
TRBV5-1	.	TRBJ2-5	.	CASSLMGAAETQYF	TGCGCCAGCAGCTTGATGGGAGCCGCGGAGACCCAGTACTTC
TRBV19	.	TRBJ2-2	.	CASRAGNTNTGELFF	TGTGCCAGTAGAGCCGGGAATACGAACACCGGGGAGCTGTTTTTT